This record covers a single TCR beta chain. Its specificity is unknown. This record comes from a study of regulatory and conventional T cells in RAG deficiency. Study results and limitations: Other subsets showed roughly 10-fold reductions, but Treg unique TCR beta sequences fell approximately 90-fold in these patients. RAG-deficient patients showed markedly lower Shannon entropy and higher Simpson indices than control T-cell subsets.

Genomic DNA came from blood conventional CD4+ T cells gated CD25-low CD127-high. This CDR3 is 13 amino acids long. With 6 bases clipped from V and 6 bases from J, the junction kept 3 bases outside the gene matches. Germline V lookup: CDR1 SNHLY, CDR2 FYNNEI. The assay was immunoSEQ multiplex PCR, and TCRdb's table has in-frame clones only and misses some. The data hold roughly 30,000 clones, with more than 90% observed a single time. The same data also contributed to another study, on regulatory T cells. That report adds: Primers: 52 TRBV forward and 13 TRBJ reverse. Patient repertoires had restricted TRB V-J pairs and skewed V and J usage, most in Tregs.

This sequence joins TRBV2 and TRBJ2-2, with 8 bases matching TRBD1. This sequence was found in a human donor in good health. Sequencing was performed on CD25- CD4+ T cells sorted from blood. Here the CDR3 reads CASSETGAGELFF. In DNA, the CDR3 is TGTGCCAGCAGCGAGACAGGGGCCGGGGAGCTGTTTTTT.